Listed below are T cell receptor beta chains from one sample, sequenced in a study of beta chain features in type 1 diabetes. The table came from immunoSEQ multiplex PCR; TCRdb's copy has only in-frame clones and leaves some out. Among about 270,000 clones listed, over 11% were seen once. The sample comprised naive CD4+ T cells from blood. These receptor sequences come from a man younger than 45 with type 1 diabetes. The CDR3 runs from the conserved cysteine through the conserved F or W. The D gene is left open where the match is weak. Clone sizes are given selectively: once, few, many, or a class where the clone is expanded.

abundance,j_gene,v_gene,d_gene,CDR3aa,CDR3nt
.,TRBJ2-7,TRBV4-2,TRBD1,CASSHRQGVDEQYF,TGTGCCAGCAGCCACCGCCAGGGGGTAGACGAGCAGTACTTC
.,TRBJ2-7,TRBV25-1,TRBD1,CASSPGTVSYEQYF,TGTGCCAGCAGCCCAGGGACAGTGTCCTACGAGCAGTACTTC
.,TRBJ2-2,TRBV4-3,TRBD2,CASSQDLAGAGELFF,TGCGCCAGCAGCCAAGACCTAGCGGGAGCCGGGGAGCTGTTTTTT
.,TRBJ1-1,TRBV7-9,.,CASSLTGRNTEAFF,TGTGCCAGCAGCTTAACAGGGAGAAACACTGAAGCTTTCTTT
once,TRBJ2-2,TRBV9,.,CASSVGSSANTGELFF,TGTGCCAGCAGCGTAGGTTCCAGCGCGAACACCGGGGAGCTGTTTTTT
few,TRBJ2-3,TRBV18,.,CASSPPYTRRTDTQYF,TGTGCCAGCTCACCCCCTTACACCCGCCGCACAGATACGCAGTATTTT
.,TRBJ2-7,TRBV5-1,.,CASSPQGGPHEQYF,TGCGCCAGCAGCCCACAGGGAGGGCCCCACGAGCAGTACTTC
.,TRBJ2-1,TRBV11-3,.,CASSLGGRGYNEQFF,TGTGCCAGCAGCTTAGGCGGCAGGGGATACAATGAGCAGTTCTTC
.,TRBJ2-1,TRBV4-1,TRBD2,CASSQVSLVTSGGGYNEQFF,TGCGCCAGCAGCCAAGTGTCCCTCGTAACTAGCGGAGGAGGCTACAATGAGCAGTTCTTC
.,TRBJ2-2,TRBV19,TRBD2,CASTSPSGVANTGELFF,TGTGCCAGTACTTCTCCTAGCGGGGTCGCGAACACCGGGGAGCTGTTTTTT
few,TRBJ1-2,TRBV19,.,CASAQGANYGYTF,TGTGCCAGTGCGCAGGGCGCCAACTATGGCTACACCTTC
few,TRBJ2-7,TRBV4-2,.,CASSQDTYEQYF,TGTGCCAGCAGCCAAGATACTTACGAGCAGTACTTC
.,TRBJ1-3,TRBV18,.,CASSPSSSGNTIYF,TGTGCCAGCTCACCTTCTAGCTCTGGAAACACCATATATTTT
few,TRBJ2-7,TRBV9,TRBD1,CASSAQDRLTEQYF,TGTGCCAGCAGCGCTCAGGACAGGCTTACCGAGCAGTACTTC
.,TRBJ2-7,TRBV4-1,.,CASSQDRGAGTYEQYF,TGCGCCAGCAGCCAAGATCGAGGTGCCGGGACCTACGAGCAGTACTTC
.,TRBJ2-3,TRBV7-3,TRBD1,CASSPGQEPDTQYF,TGTGCCAGCAGCCCAGGACAGGAACCAGATACGCAGTATTTT
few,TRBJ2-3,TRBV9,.,CASSVGVALSTDTQYF,TGTGCCAGCAGCGTAGGGGTAGCGCTGAGCACAGATACGCAGTATTTT
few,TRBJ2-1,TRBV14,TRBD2,CASSQDPQREWNEQFF,TGTGCCAGCAGCCAAGATCCCCAGCGGGAGTGGAATGAGCAGTTCTTC
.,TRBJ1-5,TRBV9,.,CASSAHQGNQPQHF,TGTGCCAGCAGCGCACATCAGGGGAATCAGCCCCAGCATTTT
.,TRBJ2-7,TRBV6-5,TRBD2,CASSLLAGSSYEQYF,TGTGCCAGCAGTCTGTTAGCGGGGAGTTCCTACGAGCAGTACTTC
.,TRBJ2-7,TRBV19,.,CASERRGGFYEQYF,TGTGCCAGCGAGCGGAGGGGAGGATTCTACGAGCAGTACTTC
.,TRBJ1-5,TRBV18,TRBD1,CASSPRDREYQPQHF,TGTGCCAGCTCACCGCGGGACAGAGAATATCAGCCCCAGCATTTT
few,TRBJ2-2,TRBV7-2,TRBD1,CASSSGQPVGELFF,TGTGCCAGCAGCTCGGGACAGCCTGTTGGGGAGCTGTTTTTT
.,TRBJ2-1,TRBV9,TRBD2,CASSAGLAGGQFF,TGTGCCAGCAGCGCCGGACTAGCGGGAGGGCAGTTCTTC
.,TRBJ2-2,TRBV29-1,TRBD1,CSARRSGGTGELFF,TGCAGTGCGCGAAGATCAGGGGGCACCGGGGAGCTGTTTTTT
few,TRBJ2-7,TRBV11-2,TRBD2,CASISGVAGFYEQYF,TGTGCCAGCATCTCGGGGGTAGCGGGATTCTACGAGCAGTACTTC
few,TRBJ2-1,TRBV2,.,CASRGSSYNEQFF,TGTGCCAGCCGGGGGAGCTCCTACAATGAGCAGTTCTTC
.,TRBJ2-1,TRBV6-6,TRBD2,CASSRLAGVKYNEQFF,TGTGCCAGCAGTCGCCTAGCGGGAGTAAAATACAATGAGCAGTTCTTC
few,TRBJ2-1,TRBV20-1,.,CSATFNEQFF,TGCAGTGCTACCTTCAATGAGCAGTTCTTC
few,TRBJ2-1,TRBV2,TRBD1,CASRWTGQGYNEQFF,TGTGCCAGCAGATGGACGGGACAGGGGTACAATGAGCAGTTCTTC
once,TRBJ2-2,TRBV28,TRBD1,CASSTTGTNTGELFF,TGTGCCAGCAGTACGACAGGGACGAACACCGGGGAGCTGTTTTTT
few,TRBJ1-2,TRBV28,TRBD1,CASSAGQGTSYGYTF,TGTGCCAGCAGTGCTGGACAGGGAACGAGCTATGGCTACACCTTC
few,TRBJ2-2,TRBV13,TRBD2,CASSPDRVAGVAGELFF,TGTGCCAGCAGCCCCGACAGAGTAGCGGGAGTGGCCGGGGAGCTGTTTTTT
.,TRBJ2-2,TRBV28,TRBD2,CASISGSPLAWELFF,TGTGCCAGCATTAGCGGGAGCCCGCTGGCATGGGAGCTGTTTTTT
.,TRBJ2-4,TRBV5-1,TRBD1,CASSLVQGANIQYF,TGCGCCAGCAGCTTAGTACAGGGGGCAAACATTCAGTACTTC
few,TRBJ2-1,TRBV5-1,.,CASSFSQNEQFF,TGCGCCAGCAGCTTCTCGCAGAATGAGCAGTTCTTC
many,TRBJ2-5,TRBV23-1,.,CASSQSQGAETQYF,TGCGCCAGCAGTCAATCGCAGGGTGCAGAGACCCAGTACTTC
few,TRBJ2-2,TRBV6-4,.,CASSVVNTGELFF,TGTGCTAGCTCGGTAGTGAACACCGGGGAGCTGTTTTTT
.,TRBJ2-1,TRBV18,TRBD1,CASTLTGDNEQFF,TGTGCCAGCACCCTGACAGGGGACAATGAGCAGTTCTTC
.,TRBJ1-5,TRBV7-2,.,CASSLEAGRFQPQHF,TGTGCCAGCAGCTTAGAGGCAGGGCGGTTTCAGCCCCAGCATTTT
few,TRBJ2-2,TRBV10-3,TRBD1,CAISERTGTNTGELFF,TGTGCCATCAGCGAGAGGACAGGGACCAACACCGGGGAGCTGTTTTTT